This TCR beta chain comes out of a study of CXCR3-negative and CXCR3-positive naive CD8 T cells. General study points: Relative to CXCR3-negative naive cells, CXCR3-positive naive cells had more hydrophobic TRB CDR3s.

Details on this clonotype: Its matching antigen is unknown.

CDR3 size: 15 residues. The germline V gene encodes CDR1 SQVTM and CDR2 ANQGSEA. All TRB cDNA libraries came from 5' RACE performed with UMI labels. TCRdb reprocessed the 5' RACE reads, with one entry per CDR3 protein and no DNA. The table counts about 150,000 distinct CDR3 sequences; about 0.28% lies in the top ten. The rearrangement uses TRBV29-1 and TRBJ2-7; there is no DNA to check the TCRdb D call of TRBD1. This clonotype was obtained from a human donor in good health. Some clones in this sample may be carry-over from other donors' samples. The sequenced sample was naive CXCR3+ CD8+ T cells from blood. Regarding subset: CD45RO-CCR7+CD27+CD95- naive CD8+ T cells expressing CXCR3 (TNR3+). CDR3 sequence: CSVEGGRDTPYEQYF.